Following are 23 T cell receptor beta chains from one sample sequenced in a study of T cell responses to AZD1222 COVID-19 vaccine. The protocol was immunoSEQ multiplex PCR, while the TCRdb copy is restricted to in-frame clones and leaves out a portion. The table lists 160,000 or so clones, about 88% of them singletons. Material: peripheral blood, obtained on day 0 of AZD1222 vaccination. The receptors here all came from an adult in good health.

This CDR3 is CASSLVNGGLANYGYTF. The CDR3 DNA reads TGTGCCAGCAGCTTGGTTAATGGGGGCTTAGCTAACTATGGCTACACCTTC. The gene calls are TRBV5-5 and TRBJ1-2, with a weak D call TRBD1 (6 bases). The CDR3 runs to 17 residues. CDR1 is SGHKS and CDR2 is YYEKEE in the germline V gene (reference sequence). Trimming removed 0 bases at V and 0 bases at J, with 15 bases between.

This chain joins TRBV4-2 and TRBJ1-2; the match to TRBD1 covers 8 bases. This CDR3 has 14 amino acids. With 2 bases clipped from V and 4 bases from J, the junction kept 3 bases outside the gene matches. Germline CDR1 and CDR2: LGHNA and YNFKEQ. CDR3 amino acids: CASSQPGGGYGYTF. The CDR3 DNA reads as TGTGCCAGCAGCCAACCAGGGGGCGGCTATGGCTACACCTTC.

This chain links TRBV9 with TRBJ1-1; 9 nucleotides align to TRBD1. The CDR3 has 16 amino acids. Germline V gene data show CDR1 as SGDLS and CDR2 as YYNGEE. Trimming cost V 0 bases and J 4 bases; bases outside gene matches: 7. CDR3 sequence reads: CASSVGDRVLGTEAFF. The CDR3, as DNA: TGTGCCAGCAGCGTAGGGGACAGGGTCTTGGGCACTGAAGCTTTCTTT.

The chain uses TRBV4-3 and TRBJ1-1, with D perhaps TRBD1 (6 bases). This CDR3 spans 14 amino acids. Trimming shortened V by 0 bases and J by 5 bases, and 10 bases separated the two germline ends. Germline V lookup: CDR1 LGHNA, CDR2 YSLEER. The CDR3 DNA is TGCGCCAGCAGCCAAGAAGGGGGGTTAACTGAAGCTTTCTTT. Protein product: CASSQEGGLTEAFF.

The gene calls are TRBV29-1 and TRBJ2-7; TRBD1 or TRBD2 may be the D gene (6 bases each). This CDR3 contains 17 residues. Trimming removed 4 bases from V and 7 bases from J, with 29 bases in between. Per the germline V gene, CDR1 is SQVTM and CDR2 is ANQGSEA. As DNA, the CDR3 is TGCAGCGTTGCCGGGGGCGGTACCCCTACGGTGGCAATGGAGCAGTACTTC. Translating it yields CSVAGGGTPTVAMEQYF.

This clone was counted once. The chain couples TRBV10-3 to TRBJ2-2; 7 bases are a match to TRBD2. CDR3 length: 15 residues. After removal of 0 bases from V and 7 bases from J, the junction contained 5 bases not matched to a gene. The germline V gene encodes CDR1 ENHRY and CDR2 SYGVKD. CDR3 nucleotides: TGTGCCATCAGTGAGTCGAGACTAGCCAGCGGGGAGCTGTTTTTT. The encoded protein is CAISESRLASGELFF.

This chain links TRBV2 with TRBJ1-1, with D hard to call. With 4 bases removed from V and 2 bases from J, the gap between germline ends came to 8 bases. The CDR3 has 13 residues. The germline V gene has CDR1 SNHLY and CDR2 FYNNEI. CDR3 protein: CASSATFNTEAFF. In DNA, the CDR3 is TGTGCCAGCAGTGCAACCTTCAACACTGAAGCTTTCTTT. Looking up the rest from reference TRBV2 and TRBJ1-1 gives the full variable domain: EPEVTQTPSHQVTQMGQEVILRCVPISNHLYFYWYRQILGQKVEFLVSFYNNEISEKSEIFDDQFSVERPDGSNFTLKIRSTKLEDSAMYFCASSATFNTEAFFGQGTRLTVV.

The genes are TRBV6-2 or TRBV6-3 and TRBJ2-5; D is undetermined. CDR1 is MNHEY, CDR2 SVGEGT, per germline. The V end was cut by 0 bases, the J end by 6 bases, with 5 bases between. The CDR3 sequence is 12 residues long. The CDR3 loop reads CASSYSTQTQYF. The CDR3 DNA sequence: TGTGCCAGCAGTTACTCGACCCAGACCCAGTACTTC.

This rearrangement joins TRBV5-6 to TRBJ1-6; perhaps TRBD1 as D (6 bases). This CDR3 region has 15 residues. Germline V gene sequence: CDR1 SGHDT, CDR2 YYEEEE. The V end was cut by 2 bases, the J end by 10 bases, with 16 bases between. The CDR3 bases are TGTGCCAGCAGCTTCCTCCGGGACACTTCGTCACCCCTCCACTTT. Protein: CASSFLRDTSSPLHF.

This sequence joins TRBV14 and TRBJ1-2; D possibly corresponds to TRBD1 (5 bases). Germline V gene data show CDR1 as SGHDN and CDR2 as FVKESK. CDR3 length: 16 residues. Deletions cut 0 bases from V and 4 bases from J, with 15 bases between. CDR3 amino acids: CASSQDRGVWPYGYTF. The CDR3 DNA follows: TGTGCCAGCAGCCAAGATCGGGGGGTCTGGCCCTATGGCTACACCTTC.

The J gene is TRBJ1-4, the V gene TRBV6-5, with 12 positions matching TRBD1. This CDR3 is built from 15 residues. CDR1 and CDR2 from the germline V gene are MNHEY and SVGAGI. The V and J ends lost 8 bases and 10 bases, in that order; junction bases with no gene match: 11. CDR3 loop: CASGATGTGGGKLFF. The CDR3 bases are TGTGCCAGCGGGGCGACCGGGACAGGGGGCGGAAAACTGTTTTTT.

The rearrangement uses TRBV27 and TRBJ1-1; 8 bases match TRBD1. Germline V lookup: CDR1 MNHEY, CDR2 SMNVEV (reference sequence). With 2 bases clipped from V and 4 bases from J, the junction kept 9 bases outside the gene matches. The CDR3 extends over 16 amino acids. CDR3 sequence: CASSLRPAGGGTEAFF. The CDR3 bases are TGTGCCAGCAGTTTACGGCCGGCAGGGGGCGGCACTGAAGCTTTCTTT.

This chain uses TRBV28 with TRBJ1-1; no clear D. V was trimmed by 3 bases and J by 4 bases, leaving 24 bases between them. The CDR3 spans 18 residues. Germline V gives CDR1 MDHEN, CDR2 SYDVKM. The CDR3 reads CASSLEGPIPSLSTEAFF. CDR3 DNA sequence: TGTGCCAGCAGTTTGGAAGGACCGATACCCAGCCTGAGCACTGAAGCTTTCTTT.

This clone was seen only once. The genes are TRBV10-3 and TRBJ2-7; D is perhaps TRBD1 (5 bases). The CDR3 runs to 15 residues. V lost 2 bases to trimming and J lost 1 base, with 12 bases between them. Per germline, CDR1 ENHRY and CDR2 SYGVKD. The CDR3, as DNA: TGTGCCATCAGTGAGGGTCAGGGAAAATCCTACGAGCAGTACTTC. Residues: CAISEGQGKSYEQYF.

This chain joins TRBV5-1 and TRBJ1-4, with unresolved D. This CDR3 is built from 15 residues. V was trimmed by 0 bases and J by 4 bases, leaving 10 bases between them. CDR1 is SGHRS and CDR2 is YFSETQ in the germline V gene. The CDR3, as DNA: TGCGCCAGCAGCTTGGAAAACGGCTATAATGAAAAACTGTTTTTT. This sequence encodes CASSLENGYNEKLFF. Based on the CDR3 plus reference TRBV5-1 and TRBJ1-4, the full variable domain is KAGVTQTPRYLIKTRGQQVTLSCSPISGHRSVSWYQQTPGQGLQFLFEYFSETQRNKGNFPGRFSGRQFSNSRSEMNVSTLELGDSALYLCASSLENGYNEKLFFGSGTQLSVL.

This chain links TRBV19 with TRBJ1-5; 8 positions agree with TRBD1. The CDR3 consists of 16 residues. The germline gives CDR1 LNHDA, CDR2 SQIVND (reference sequence). V was pared by 6 bases and J by 1 base, with 8 bases of the junction left unmatched. The CDR3 nucleotides are TGTGCCAGTAGCTTACCCAGGGGGCGAAGCAATCAGCCCCAGCATTTT. This codes for CASSLPRGRSNQPQHF.

The count of this clone is one. The chain combines TRBV5-4 with TRBJ1-2; D perhaps matches TRBD1 (5 bases). The CDR3 contains 14 residues. V lost 0 bases, J lost 2 bases, and 8 bases lay in between. CDR1 is SGHNT and CDR2 is YYREEE in the germline V gene (reference sequence). The CDR3 loop is CASSLGGANYGYTF. The CDR3 nucleotides are TGTGCCAGCAGCTTGGGGGGCGCGAACTATGGCTACACCTTC. The full variable domain, its missing parts supplied by reference TRBV5-4 and TRBJ1-2, is ETGVTQSPTHLIKTRGQQVTLRCSSQSGHNTVSWYQQALGQGPQFIFQYYREEENGRGNFPPRFSGLQFPNYSSELNVNALELDDSALYLCASSLGGANYGYTFGSGTRLTVV.

The chain uses TRBV2 and TRBJ1-4, with D perhaps matching TRBD1 (5 bases). Trimming removed 3 bases from V and 8 bases from J, with 13 bases in between. The CDR3 totals 14 residues. CDR1 SNHLY and CDR2 FYNNEI come from the germline V gene. The CDR3 is CASSDKGRGEKLFF. The CDR3 coding sequence is TGTGCCAGCAGTGATAAGGGGCGAGGGGAAAAACTGTTTTTT.

This chain connects TRBV19 to TRBJ1-2; no definite D call. Trimming cost V 4 bases and J 5 bases, with 11 bases left between them. The germline V gene has CDR1 LNHDA and CDR2 SQIVND (reference sequence). This CDR3 is built from 13 residues. Here the CDR3 reads CASSTQRVYGYTF. The CDR3 DNA follows: TGTGCCAGTAGTACTCAACGCGTATATGGCTACACCTTC.

The rearrangement uses TRBV9 and TRBJ2-5, with D tentatively TRBD1 or TRBD2 (5 bases each). CDR3 length equals 14 residues. Deletions cut 0 bases from V and 6 bases from J, with 12 bases between. In germline, CDR1 is SGDLS, CDR2 YYNGEE. DNA of the CDR3: TGTGCCAGCAGCGTAGTGGGGGAGTGGAAGACCCAGTACTTC. The encoded protein is CASSVVGEWKTQYF.

This chain links TRBV6-2 or TRBV6-3 with TRBJ2-1; D is undetermined. Trimming shortened V by 0 bases and J by 7 bases, and 4 bases separated the two germline ends. Germline loops: CDR1 MNHEY, CDR2 SVGEGT. The CDR3 contains 12 residues. The CDR3 nucleotides are TGTGCCAGCAGTTACTCGATGAATGAGCAGTTCTTC. Translation: CASSYSMNEQFF.

This clone is a singleton in its sample. The chain has TRBV5-6 and TRBJ2-3, with TRBD1 matching 9 bases. Trimming took 3 bases from V and 4 from J; bases not matched to a gene: 6. Germline CDR1 and CDR2: SGHDT and YYEEEE. CDR3 length: 15 amino acids. CDR3: CASSWRTGVADTQYF. The CDR3 DNA follows: TGTGCCAGCAGCTGGAGGACAGGGGTGGCAGATACGCAGTATTTT. The full variable domain, in which reference TRBV5-6 and TRBJ2-3 provide the parts outside the CDR3, is DAGVTQSPTHLIKTRGQQVTLRCSPKSGHDTVSWYQQALGQGPQFIFQYYEEEERQRGNFPDRFSGHQFPNYSSELNVNALLLGDSALYLCASSWRTGVADTQYFGPGTRLTVL.

This sequence joins TRBV5-4 and TRBJ2-2; 8 bases match TRBD1. Germline loops: CDR1 SGHNT, CDR2 YYREEE (reference sequence). Losses at the gene ends were 4 bases for V and 6 bases for J; bases not matched to a gene: 11. This CDR3 has 16 amino acids. DNA for the CDR3: TGTGCCAGCAGCAGCGGCCAGGGGGCGAAGTCCGGGGAGCTGTTTTTT. Translating it yields CASSSGQGAKSGELFF.